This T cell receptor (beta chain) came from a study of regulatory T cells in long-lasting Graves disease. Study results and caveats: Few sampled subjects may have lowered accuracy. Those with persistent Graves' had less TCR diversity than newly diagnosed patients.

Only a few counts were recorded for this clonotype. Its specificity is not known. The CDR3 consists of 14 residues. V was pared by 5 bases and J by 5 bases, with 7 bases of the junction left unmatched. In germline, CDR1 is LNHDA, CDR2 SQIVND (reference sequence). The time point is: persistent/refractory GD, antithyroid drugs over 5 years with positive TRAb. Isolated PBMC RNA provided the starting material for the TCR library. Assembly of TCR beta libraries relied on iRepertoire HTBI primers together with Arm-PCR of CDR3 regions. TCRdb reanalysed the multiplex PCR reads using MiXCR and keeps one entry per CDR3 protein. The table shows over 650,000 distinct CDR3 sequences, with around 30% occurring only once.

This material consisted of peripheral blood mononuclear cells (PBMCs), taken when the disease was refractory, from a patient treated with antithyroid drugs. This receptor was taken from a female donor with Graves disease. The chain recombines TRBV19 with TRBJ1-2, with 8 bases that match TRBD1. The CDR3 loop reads CASSDQGAWYGYTF. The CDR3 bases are TGTGCCAGTAGTGACCAGGGGGCCTGGTATGGCTACACCTTC. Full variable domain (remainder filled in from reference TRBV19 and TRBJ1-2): DGGITQSPKYLFRKEGQNVTLSCEQNLNHDAMYWYRQDPGQGLRLIYYSQIVNDFQKGDIAEGYSVSREKKESFPLTVTSAQKNPTAFYLCASSDQGAWYGYTFGSGTRLTVV.